Below are 26 T cell receptor beta chains sequenced from a single sample in a study of cytomegalovirus exposure and HLA in healthy donors. PCR was performed using 60 Vbeta and 13 Jbeta primers. The assay was immunoSEQ multiplex PCR, and TCRdb's table has in-frame clones only and misses some. The table has nearly 110,000 clones, 60% to 85% seen once. The sequencing sample was made of PBMCs. The receptor set was obtained from a male donor in good health and CMV-seropositive.

V is TRBV7-9 and J is TRBJ2-1; TRBD2 matches 10 bases. CDR3 length equals 18 residues. Germline V lookup: CDR1 SEHNR, CDR2 FQNEAQ (reference sequence). The V gene end was trimmed by 1 base and the J gene end by 5 bases; junction bases not matched to a gene: 11. The CDR3 sequence: CASSLEGLAGAHDNEQFF. The CDR3 DNA sequence: TGTGCCAGCAGCTTAGAAGGTCTAGCGGGGGCCCATGACAATGAGCAGTTCTTC. The full variable domain, rest sourced from reference TRBV7-9 and TRBJ2-1, is DTGVSQNPRHKITKRGQNVTFRCDPISEHNRLYWYRQTLGQGPEFLTYFQNEAQLEKSRLLSDRFSAERPKGSFSTLEIQRTEQGDSAMYLCASSLEGLAGAHDNEQFFGPGTRLTVL.

The chain joins TRBV6-5 to TRBJ1-4; no clear D. V lost 4 bases, J lost 6 bases, and 12 bases lay in between. This CDR3 has 14 residues. From germline, CDR1 is MNHEY and CDR2 SVGAGI. The CDR3 DNA is TGTGCCAGCAGTTCTGAGAAGAGGCATGAAAAACTGTTTTTT. This sequence encodes CASSSEKRHEKLFF.

V is TRBV9 and J is TRBJ2-7, with 9 bases that match TRBD2. V lost 4 bases and J lost 2; bases outside the gene matches: 4. Germline-derived CDR1 and CDR2 are SGDLS and YYNGEE. The CDR3 is 14 residues long. The CDR3 reads CASSPWTSAYEQYF. The CDR3 coding sequence is TGTGCCAGCAGCCCCTGGACTAGCGCCTACGAGCAGTACTTC. Variable domain in full (rest from reference TRBV9 and TRBJ2-7): DSGVTQTPKHLITATGQRVTLRCSPRSGDLSVYWYQQSLDQGLQFLIQYYNGEERAKGNILERFSAQQFPDLHSELNLSSLELGDSALYFCASSPWTSAYEQYFGPGTRLTVT.

This clone turned up a few times. This chain links TRBV10-3 with TRBJ1-1; 9 positions match TRBD1. Germline V lookup: CDR1 ENHRY, CDR2 SYGVKD. Trimming removed 7 bases from V and 0 bases from J; junction bases left unmatched: 6. This CDR3 contains 15 residues. The CDR3 region has the DNA TGTGCCATCAATGCGGGACAGGGTTTGAACACTGAAGCTTTCTTT. Protein: CAINAGQGLNTEAFF.

In DNA, the CDR3 is TGTGCCAGCAGACCATACATAGGGGACTCTGGAAACACCATATATTTT. Protein: CASRPYIGDSGNTIYF. This rearrangement joins TRBV28 to TRBJ1-3, with D tentatively TRBD1 (5 bases). Trimming left V 6 bases short and J 0 bases short, with 15 bases between. The CDR3 covers 16 residues. Germline V gene data show CDR1 as MDHEN and CDR2 as SYDVKM.

This chain connects TRBV4-3 to TRBJ2-3; 8 bases line up with TRBD2. The germline V gene has CDR1 LGHNA and CDR2 YSLEER. The CDR3 covers 18 residues. V was pared by 0 bases and J by 3 bases, with 11 bases of the junction left unmatched. The DNA for the CDR3 is TGCGCCAGCAGCCAAGATCCGGGACTAGGCCTAGGAACAGATACGCAGTATTTT. Its protein product is CASSQDPGLGLGTDTQYF.

This chain links TRBV9 with TRBJ2-3; unclear D gene. CDR1 SGDLS and CDR2 YYNGEE come from the germline V gene. Trimming shortened V by 0 bases and J by 5 bases, and 10 bases separated the two germline ends. The CDR3 has 14 residues. The CDR3 nucleotides read TGTGCCAGCAGCGTAGGCGTTAGTGGAGATACGCAGTATTTT. Translation gives CASSVGVSGDTQYF.

The chain has TRBV29-1 and TRBJ2-5, with TRBD2 matching over 11 bases. V shed 8 bases and J 6 bases; nucleotides not matched to a gene: 5. The CDR3 is made up of 12 amino acids. Germline assignment: CDR1 SQVTM and CDR2 ANQGSEA. The CDR3 DNA reads as TGCAGCTCCCGACTAGCGGGAAAGACCCAGTACTTC. This translates into CSSRLAGKTQYF.

This rearrangement joins TRBV9 to TRBJ1-1; a weak D match, TRBD1 (5 bases). This CDR3 contains 14 residues. Germline V gives CDR1 SGDLS, CDR2 YYNGEE. Trimming took 4 bases from V and 5 from J, leaving 15 bases between them. CDR3 sequence reads: CASSPRPGGTEAFF. The CDR3 DNA reads TGTGCCAGCAGCCCCAGACCCGGGGGGACTGAAGCTTTCTTT.

This clone was recorded at least ten times. The chain is built from TRBV6-6 and TRBJ2-3; 14 bases map to TRBD2. CDR3 length: 16 residues. Trimming cost V 4 bases and J 5 bases; bases outside gene matches: 5. Germline V CDR1 and CDR2: MNHNY, SVGAGI (reference sequence). The CDR3 coding sequence is TGTGCCAGCAGTTCGGGACTAGCGGGAGAGGGAGATACGCAGTATTTT. Its translation is CASSSGLAGEGDTQYF.

The chain is built from TRBV7-8 and TRBJ2-1; D gene uncertain. This CDR3 region has 13 residues. Germline V gene lookup returns CDR1 SGHVS and CDR2 FQNEAQ. The V and J ends lost 5 bases and 10 bases respectively, with 15 bases between them. In DNA, the CDR3 is TGTGCCAGCAGCCTCTTTAGTCTTCGCGAGCAGTTCTTC. It specifies CASSLFSLREQFF.

The chain is built from TRBV6-5 and TRBJ2-5, with TRBD2 matching 8 bases. The CDR3 contains 15 residues. After removal of 4 bases from V and 3 bases from J, the junction contained 7 bases not matched to a gene. Looked up from germline, CDR1 is MNHEY and CDR2 is SVGAGI. The DNA for the CDR3 is TGTGCCAGCAGTTCCGCGGTAGCGGGAAAAGAGACCCAGTACTTC. It translates to CASSSAVAGKETQYF.

The J gene is TRBJ2-2, the V gene TRBV18; D is ambiguous. The germline CDR1 and CDR2 sequences are KGHSH and LQKENI. This CDR3 is built from 16 residues. V lost 3 bases, J lost 2 bases, and 13 bases lay in between. CDR3 in amino acids: CASSPVSGVNTGELFF. The CDR3, as DNA: TGTGCCAGCTCACCGGTCTCGGGTGTCAACACCGGGGAGCTGTTTTTT.

In its sample, this clone was seen a few times. The chain uses TRBV4-3 and TRBJ2-3, with 8 nucleotides matching TRBD1. This CDR3 has 15 residues. The germline V gene encodes CDR1 LGHNA and CDR2 YSLEER. V trimming: 3 bases; J trimming: 1 base; junction bases outside the gene matches: 3. The chain's CDR3 is CASSHAGGGTDTQYF. As DNA, the CDR3 is TGCGCCAGCAGCCATGCAGGGGGCGGCACAGATACGCAGTATTTT.

The V and J genes are TRBV14 and TRBJ2-5, with 9 bases lining up with TRBD2. Per germline, CDR1 SGHDN and CDR2 FVKESK. This CDR3 contains 16 residues. V was pared by 2 bases and J by 4 bases, with 8 bases of the junction left unmatched. The CDR3 reads CASSQLAGDERETQYF. The CDR3 DNA reads TGTGCCAGCAGCCAATTAGCGGGAGACGAGCGAGAGACCCAGTACTTC.

The chain couples TRBV4-3 to TRBJ1-2; TRBD1 aligns across 7 bases. The germline V gene encodes CDR1 LGHNA and CDR2 YSLEER. The junction had 8 bases not matched to a gene; V was cut back by 3 bases and J by 4 bases. CDR3 size: 15 residues. The DNA for the CDR3 is TGCGCCAGCAGCCATCGATTTGGGACAGCCTATGGCTACACCTTC. Protein: CASSHRFGTAYGYTF.

V is TRBV9 and J is TRBJ1-1; 7 bases are shared with TRBD1. The length of the CDR3 is 17 residues. Per the germline V gene, CDR1 is SGDLS and CDR2 is YYNGEE. The J segment lost 3 bases and the V segment lost 0 bases, leaving 11 bases of the junction unmatched. The CDR3 region has the DNA TGTGCCAGCAGCGTAGGTACAGGGGCTTTATGGGACACTGAAGCTTTCTTT. It is translated as CASSVGTGALWDTEAFF.

DNA for the CDR3: TGCGCCAGCAGCTCCTCTCAGGGTGGCGGCTACACCTTC. Translation gives CASSSSQGGGYTF. The J gene is TRBJ1-2, the V gene TRBV5-1; D may be TRBD1 (5 bases). The germline V gene has CDR1 SGHRS and CDR2 YFSETQ. The length of the CDR3 is 13 residues. V was shortened by 3 bases and J by 8 bases, with 14 bases between the two germline ends.

This chain connects TRBV7-2 to TRBJ2-7; 9 bases line up with TRBD1. The germline CDR1 and CDR2 sequences are SGHTA and FQGNSA. With 2 bases clipped from V and 1 base from J, the junction kept 6 bases outside the gene matches. CDR3 length equals 16 residues. The CDR3, as DNA: TGTGCCAGCAGCTTATTCTCGACAGGGGGGTCCTACGAGCAGTACTTC. Its translation: CASSLFSTGGSYEQYF.

A word on this clone: At one of its ends the junction is not consistent with the germline gene, which may arise from a read error. The gene calls are TRBV7-9 and TRBJ2-1; D gene ambiguous. Germline values: CDR1 SEHNR, CDR2 FQNEAQ (reference sequence). This CDR3 spans 16 amino acids. The CDR3 spells CSSSLDPWAGLNEQFF. The CDR3 bases are TGTTCCAGCAGCTTAGATCCCTGGGCAGGTCTTAATGAGCAGTTCTTC.

The chain has TRBV27 and TRBJ2-5; 10 bases are a match to TRBD1. Germline CDR1 and CDR2: MNHEY and SMNVEV (reference sequence). This CDR3 has 15 residues. The trim removed 5 bases at V and 0 bases at J, leaving 3 bases unmatched. The CDR3 is CASSEGQGYQETQYF. Written as DNA, the CDR3 is TGTGCCAGCAGTGAGGGACAGGGGTACCAAGAGACCCAGTACTTC.

V is TRBV30 and J is TRBJ2-5; TRBD2 aligns across 9 bases. This CDR3 comprises 18 residues. The ends lost 0 bases at V and 5 bases at J; junction bases unmatched: 16. The germline gives CDR1 GTSNPN, CDR2 SVGIG (reference sequence). The CDR3 region has the DNA TGTGCCTGGAGTGTACCCCGCGCCGGACTAGCGAAGAGCGAGACCCAGTACTTC. This translates into CAWSVPRAGLAKSETQYF.

The rearrangement joins TRBV7-2 to TRBJ2-1; no firm D call. Trimming pared 3 bases from V and 9 bases from J, leaving 6 bases between. CDR1 and CDR2 from the germline V gene are SGHTA and FQGNSA. The CDR3 spans 11 residues. CDR3 region: CASSFSREQFF. In DNA form, the CDR3 reads TGTGCCAGCAGCTTTTCCCGTGAGCAGTTCTTC.

V is TRBV7-2 and J is TRBJ1-2; tentative D call: TRBD1 (6 bases). V gave up 4 bases and J gave up 3 bases, with 21 bases separating them. Germline CDR1 reads SGHTA; CDR2 reads FQGNSA. The CDR3 is 17 residues long. In DNA form, the CDR3 reads TGTGCCAGCAGCTACACGGGGGGGCAGGCCCAGTACTATGGCTACACCTTC. Its translation is CASSYTGGQAQYYGYTF.

V gene TRBV19 combines with J gene TRBJ2-1; a weak D match, TRBD1 (6 bases). V lost 5 bases, J lost 7 bases, and 15 bases lay in between. Germline assignment: CDR1 LNHDA and CDR2 SQIVND (reference sequence). The CDR3 runs to 14 residues. CDR3 sequence (DNA): TGTGCCAGTAGTGAAAATTACAGGGTGAATGAGCAGTTCTTC. Protein sequence: CASSENYRVNEQFF.

This rearrangement joins TRBV5-1 to TRBJ1-5; no clear D gene. Germline CDR1 SGHRS, CDR2 YFSETQ. The CDR3 is 14 residues long. V lost 0 bases and J lost 0, with 4 bases in between. The CDR3 DNA sequence: TGCGCCAGCAGCTTGGACGGTAGCAATCAGCCCCAGCATTTT. It is translated as CASSLDGSNQPQHF.